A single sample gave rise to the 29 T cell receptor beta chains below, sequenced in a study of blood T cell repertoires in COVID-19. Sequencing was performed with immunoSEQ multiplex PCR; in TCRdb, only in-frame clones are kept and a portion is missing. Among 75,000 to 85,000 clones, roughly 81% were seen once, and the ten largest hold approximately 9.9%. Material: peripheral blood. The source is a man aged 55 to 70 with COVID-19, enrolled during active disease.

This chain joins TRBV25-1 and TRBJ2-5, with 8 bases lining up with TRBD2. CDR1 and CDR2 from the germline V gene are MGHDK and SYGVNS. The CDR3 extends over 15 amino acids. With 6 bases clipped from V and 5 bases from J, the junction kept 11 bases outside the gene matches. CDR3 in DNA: TGTGCCAGCAGGGACCCGGGACTAGGTCGTGAGACCCAGTACTTC. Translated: CASRDPGLGRETQYF.

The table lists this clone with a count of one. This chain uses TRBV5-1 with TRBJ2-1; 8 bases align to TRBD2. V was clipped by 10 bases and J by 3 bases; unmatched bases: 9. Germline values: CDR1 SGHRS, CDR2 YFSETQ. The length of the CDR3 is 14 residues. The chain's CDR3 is CASREGDFYNEQFF. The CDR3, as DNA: TGCGCCTCCCGGGAGGGGGACTTCTACAATGAGCAGTTCTTC.

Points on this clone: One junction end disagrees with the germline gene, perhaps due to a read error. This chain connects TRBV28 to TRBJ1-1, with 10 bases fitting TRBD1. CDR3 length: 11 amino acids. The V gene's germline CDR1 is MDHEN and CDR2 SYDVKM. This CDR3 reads CASSWTGGAVF. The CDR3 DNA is TGTGCCAGCAGTTGGACAGGGGGGGCGGTCTTT.

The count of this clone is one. CDR3 protein: CATEPRDRRAGGYTF. CDR3 sequence (DNA): TGTGCCACCGAACCTAGGGACAGGAGGGCGGGAGGCTACACCTTC. This chain uses TRBV6-5 with TRBJ1-2; TRBD1 agrees at 8 bases. Germline CDR1 is MNHEY and CDR2 is SVGAGI. V lost 10 bases to trimming and J lost 8 bases; unmatched junction nucleotides: 18. The CDR3 is 15 residues long.

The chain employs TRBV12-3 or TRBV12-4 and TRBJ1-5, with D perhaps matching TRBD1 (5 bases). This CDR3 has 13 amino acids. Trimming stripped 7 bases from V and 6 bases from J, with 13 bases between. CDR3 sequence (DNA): TGTGCCAGCACCACGATGGGGGGTCAGCCCCAGCATTTT. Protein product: CASTTMGGQPQHF.

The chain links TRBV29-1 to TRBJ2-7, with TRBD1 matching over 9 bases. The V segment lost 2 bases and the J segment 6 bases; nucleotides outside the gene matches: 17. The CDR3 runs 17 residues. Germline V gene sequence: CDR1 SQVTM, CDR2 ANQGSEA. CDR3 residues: CSVENFGTGSRYGEQYF. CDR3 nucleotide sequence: TGCAGCGTTGAAAATTTTGGGACAGGGAGTCGGTATGGCGAGCAGTACTTC.

CDR3 in amino acids: CASSLATGTGNTIYF. CDR3 bases: TGTGCCAGCAGCTTAGCCACAGGGACTGGAAACACCATATATTTT. The chain uses TRBV7-2 and TRBJ1-3; possible D gene TRBD1, 6 bases. This CDR3 has 15 amino acids. The V end lost 0 bases, the J end lost 2 bases, and 8 bases lay between the germline ends. Germline assignment: CDR1 SGHTA and CDR2 FQGNSA.

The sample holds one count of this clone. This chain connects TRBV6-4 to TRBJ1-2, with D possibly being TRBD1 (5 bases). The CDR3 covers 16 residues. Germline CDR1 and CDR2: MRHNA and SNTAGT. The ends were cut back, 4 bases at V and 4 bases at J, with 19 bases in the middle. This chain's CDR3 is CASSVSGQDFPYGYTF. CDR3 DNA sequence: TGTGCCAGCAGTGTTTCAGGGCAGGATTTTCCCTATGGCTACACCTTC.

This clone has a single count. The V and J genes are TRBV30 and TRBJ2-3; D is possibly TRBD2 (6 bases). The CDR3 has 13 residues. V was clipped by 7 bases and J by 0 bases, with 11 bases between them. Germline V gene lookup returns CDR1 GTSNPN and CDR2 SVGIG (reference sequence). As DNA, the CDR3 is TGTGCCTCAGGAGGGTCTAGCACAGATACGCAGTATTTT. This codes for CASGGSSTDTQYF.

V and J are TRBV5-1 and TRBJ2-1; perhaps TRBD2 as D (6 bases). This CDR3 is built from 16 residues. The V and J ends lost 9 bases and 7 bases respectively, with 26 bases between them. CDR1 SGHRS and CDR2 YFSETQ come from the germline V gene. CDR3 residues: CATRRDQPTSENEQFF. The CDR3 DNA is TGCGCCACCAGGCGGGACCAACCTACCTCAGAGAATGAGCAGTTCTTC.

Here the CDR3 reads CASSLTVTIYGYTF. In DNA form, the CDR3 reads TGTGCCAGCAGCTTGACGGTGACTATCTATGGCTACACCTTC. The chain carries TRBV5-5 and TRBJ1-2; D not resolved. CDR1 and CDR2 from the germline V gene are SGHKS and YYEKEE (reference sequence). The CDR3 contains 14 residues. The germline V and J ends were trimmed by 1 base and 4 bases, with 11 bases remaining between them.

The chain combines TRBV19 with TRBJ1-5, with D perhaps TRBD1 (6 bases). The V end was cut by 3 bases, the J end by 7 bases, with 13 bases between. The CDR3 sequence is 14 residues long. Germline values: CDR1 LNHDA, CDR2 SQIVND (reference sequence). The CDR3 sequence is CASSMGLQGQPQHF. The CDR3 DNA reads TGTGCCAGTAGTATGGGTCTACAGGGCCAGCCCCAGCATTTT.

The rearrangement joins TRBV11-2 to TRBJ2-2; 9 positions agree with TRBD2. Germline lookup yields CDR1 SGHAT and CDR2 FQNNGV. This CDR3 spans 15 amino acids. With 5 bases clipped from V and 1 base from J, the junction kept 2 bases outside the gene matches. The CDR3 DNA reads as TGTGCCAGCAGCCTACTAGCGGGGAACACCGGGGAGCTGTTTTTT. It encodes CASSLLAGNTGELFF.

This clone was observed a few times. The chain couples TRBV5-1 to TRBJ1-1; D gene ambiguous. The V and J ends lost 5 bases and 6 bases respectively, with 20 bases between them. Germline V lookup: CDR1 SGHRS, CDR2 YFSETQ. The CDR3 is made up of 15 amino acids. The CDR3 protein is CASSSGSTDGSEAFF. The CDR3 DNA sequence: TGCGCCAGCAGTTCCGGGTCGACTGACGGGTCTGAAGCTTTCTTT.

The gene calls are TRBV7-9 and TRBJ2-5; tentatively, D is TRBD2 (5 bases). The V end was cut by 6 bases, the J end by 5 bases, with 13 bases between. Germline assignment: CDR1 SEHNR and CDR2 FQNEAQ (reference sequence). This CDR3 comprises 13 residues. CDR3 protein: CASSQTRVETQYF. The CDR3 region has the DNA TGTGCCAGCAGTCAAACTAGGGTGGAGACCCAGTACTTC.

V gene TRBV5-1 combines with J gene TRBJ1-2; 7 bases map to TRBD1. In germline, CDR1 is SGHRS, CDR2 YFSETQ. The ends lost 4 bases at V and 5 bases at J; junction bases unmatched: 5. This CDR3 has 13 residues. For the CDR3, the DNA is TGCGCCAGCAGCAGGGACAGAAGTTATGGCTACACCTTC. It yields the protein CASSRDRSYGYTF.

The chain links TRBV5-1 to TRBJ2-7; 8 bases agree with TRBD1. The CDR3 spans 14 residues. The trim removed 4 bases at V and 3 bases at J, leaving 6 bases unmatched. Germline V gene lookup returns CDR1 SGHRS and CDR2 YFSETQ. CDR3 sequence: CASSPGTGVYEQYF. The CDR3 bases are TGCGCCAGCAGCCCCGGGACAGGCGTCTACGAGCAGTACTTC. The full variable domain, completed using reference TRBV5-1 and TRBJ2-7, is KAGVTQTPRYLIKTRGQQVTLSCSPISGHRSVSWYQQTPGQGLQFLFEYFSETQRNKGNFPGRFSGRQFSNSRSEMNVSTLELGDSALYLCASSPGTGVYEQYFGPGTRLTVT.

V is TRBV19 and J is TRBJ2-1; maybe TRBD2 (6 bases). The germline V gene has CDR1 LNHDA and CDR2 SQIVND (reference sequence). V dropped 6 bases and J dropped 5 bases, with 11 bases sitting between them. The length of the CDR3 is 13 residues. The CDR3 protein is CASRPGGDNEQFF. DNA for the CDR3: TGTGCCAGTAGGCCCGGCGGGGACAATGAGCAGTTCTTC.

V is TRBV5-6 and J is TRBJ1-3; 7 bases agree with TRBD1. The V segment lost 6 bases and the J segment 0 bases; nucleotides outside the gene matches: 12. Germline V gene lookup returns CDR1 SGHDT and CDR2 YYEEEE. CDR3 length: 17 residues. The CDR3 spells CASTVLQGSPSGNTIYF. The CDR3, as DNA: TGTGCCAGCACCGTTCTACAGGGGTCCCCCTCTGGAAACACCATATATTTT. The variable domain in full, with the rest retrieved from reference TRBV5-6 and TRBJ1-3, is DAGVTQSPTHLIKTRGQQVTLRCSPKSGHDTVSWYQQALGQGPQFIFQYYEEEERQRGNFPDRFSGHQFPNYSSELNVNALLLGDSALYLCASTVLQGSPSGNTIYFGEGSWLTVV.

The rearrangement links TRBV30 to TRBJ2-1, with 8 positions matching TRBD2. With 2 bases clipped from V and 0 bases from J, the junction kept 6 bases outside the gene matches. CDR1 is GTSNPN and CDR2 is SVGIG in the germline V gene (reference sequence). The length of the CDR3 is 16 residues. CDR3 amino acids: CAWSLAGLSSYNEQFF. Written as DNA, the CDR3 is TGTGCCTGGAGTCTAGCGGGCCTGAGCTCCTACAATGAGCAGTTCTTC.

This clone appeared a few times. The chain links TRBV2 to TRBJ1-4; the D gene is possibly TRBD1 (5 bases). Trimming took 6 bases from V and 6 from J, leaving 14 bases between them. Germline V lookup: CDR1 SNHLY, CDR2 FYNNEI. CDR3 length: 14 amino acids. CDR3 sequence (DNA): TGTGCCAGCAGCGAGGGACTTAGGGATGAAAAACTGTTTTTT. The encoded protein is CASSEGLRDEKLFF.

Here the CDR3 DNA reads TGTGCCAGCAGCGTAGTAGGGACAGGGACTGGAAACACCATATATTTT. This gives the protein CASSVVGTGTGNTIYF. The chain uses TRBV9 and TRBJ1-3, with 9 bases aligning to TRBD1. Per the germline V gene, CDR1 is SGDLS and CDR2 is YYNGEE. V was pared by 0 bases and J by 2 bases, with 3 bases of the junction left unmatched. This CDR3 region has 16 residues.

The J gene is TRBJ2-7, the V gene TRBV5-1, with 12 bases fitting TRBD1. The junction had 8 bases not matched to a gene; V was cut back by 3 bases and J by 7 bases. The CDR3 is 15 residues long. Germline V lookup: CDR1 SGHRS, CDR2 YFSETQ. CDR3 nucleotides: TGCGCCAGCAGCTCCGTCGGGACAGGGGGCAGTGAGCAGTACTTC. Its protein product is CASSSVGTGGSEQYF.

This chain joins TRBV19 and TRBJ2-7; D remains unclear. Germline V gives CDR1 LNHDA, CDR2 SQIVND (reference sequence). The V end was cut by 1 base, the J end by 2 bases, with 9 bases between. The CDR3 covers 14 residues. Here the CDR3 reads CASSIGGPAYEQYF. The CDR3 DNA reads TGTGCCAGTAGTATAGGTGGGCCAGCCTACGAGCAGTACTTC.

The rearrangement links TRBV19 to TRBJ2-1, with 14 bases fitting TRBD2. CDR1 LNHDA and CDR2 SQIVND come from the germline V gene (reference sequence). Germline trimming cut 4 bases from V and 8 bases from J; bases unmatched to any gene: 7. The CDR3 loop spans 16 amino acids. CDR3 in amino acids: CASSSHGTSGGYEQFF. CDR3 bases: TGTGCCAGTAGTAGCCACGGGACTAGCGGGGGTTATGAGCAGTTCTTC. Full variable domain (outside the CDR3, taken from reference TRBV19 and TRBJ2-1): DGGITQSPKYLFRKEGQNVTLSCEQNLNHDAMYWYRQDPGQGLRLIYYSQIVNDFQKGDIAEGYSVSREKKESFPLTVTSAQKNPTAFYLCASSSHGTSGGYEQFFGPGTRLTVL.

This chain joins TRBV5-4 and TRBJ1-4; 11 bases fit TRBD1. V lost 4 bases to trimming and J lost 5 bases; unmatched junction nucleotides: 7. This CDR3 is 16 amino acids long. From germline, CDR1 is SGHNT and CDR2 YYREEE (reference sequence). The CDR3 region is CASSPPGDRGNEKLFF. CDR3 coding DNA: TGTGCCAGCAGCCCGCCCGGGGACAGGGGGAATGAAAAACTGTTTTTT.

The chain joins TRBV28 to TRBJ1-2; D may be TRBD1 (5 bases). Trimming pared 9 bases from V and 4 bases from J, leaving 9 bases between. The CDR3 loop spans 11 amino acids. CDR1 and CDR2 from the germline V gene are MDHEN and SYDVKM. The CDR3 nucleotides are TGTGCCAGTTCAGACAGCTATGGCTACACCTTC. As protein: CASSDSYGYTF.

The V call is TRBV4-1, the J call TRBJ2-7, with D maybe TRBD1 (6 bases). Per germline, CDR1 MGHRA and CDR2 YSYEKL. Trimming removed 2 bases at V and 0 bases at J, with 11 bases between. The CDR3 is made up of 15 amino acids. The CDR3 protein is CASSQNLDSSYEQYF. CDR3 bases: TGCGCCAGCAGCCAAAATCTGGACAGCTCCTACGAGCAGTACTTC.

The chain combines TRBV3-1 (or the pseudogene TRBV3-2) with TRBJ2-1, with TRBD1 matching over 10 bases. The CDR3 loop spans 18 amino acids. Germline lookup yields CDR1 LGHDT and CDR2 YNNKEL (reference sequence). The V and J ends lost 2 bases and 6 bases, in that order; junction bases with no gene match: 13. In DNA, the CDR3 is TGTGCCAGCAGCCAAAGGGGACAGGGGTGGAACAGCGGCAATGAGCAGTTCTTC. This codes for CASSQRGQGWNSGNEQFF.